This T cell receptor (beta chain) appears in the sequencing data of a study of T cell responses to AZD1222 COVID-19 vaccine. The assay was immunoSEQ multiplex PCR, and TCRdb's table has in-frame clones only and misses some. The top ten clones hold approximately 3.1% of a sample with 130,000 to 150,000 clones, approximately 88% of them seen once. CDR1 and CDR2 from the germline V gene are MDHEN and SYDVKM. Trimming left V 5 bases short and J 6 bases short, with 13 bases between. The CDR3 loop spans 13 amino acids. The specimen comprised peripheral blood, sampled on day 0 of MenACWY control vaccination. This chain links TRBV28 with TRBJ1-1; the D gene is possibly TRBD1 (5 bases). This sequence originates from an adult in good health. This chain's CDR3 is CASSPPLGPEAFF. The CDR3 coding sequence is TGTGCCAGCAGTCCACCCTTGGGACCTGAAGCTTTCTTT. The full variable domain, its missing parts supplied by reference TRBV28 and TRBJ1-1, is DVKVTQSSRYLVKRTGEKVFLECVQDMDHENMFWYRQDPGLGLRLIYFSYDVKMKEKGDIPEGYSVSREKKERFSLILESASTNQTSMYLCASSPPLGPEAFFGQGTRLTVV.